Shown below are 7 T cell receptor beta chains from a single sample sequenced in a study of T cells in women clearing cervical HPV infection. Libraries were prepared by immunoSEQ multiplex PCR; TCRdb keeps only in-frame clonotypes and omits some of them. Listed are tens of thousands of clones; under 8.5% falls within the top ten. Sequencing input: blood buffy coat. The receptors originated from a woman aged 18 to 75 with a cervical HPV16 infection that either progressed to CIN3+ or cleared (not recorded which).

The sequenced CDR3 bases are TGCAGTGCTAGAGCCCCGGGTCAGCCC. Amino acid sequence: CSARAPGQP. The CDR3 in its entirety is CSARAPGQPQHF. This chain joins TRBV20-1 and TRBJ1-5; D is undetermined. The sequenced fragment ends 3 residues before the CDR3 boundary, so the rest is inferred from the germline J gene. The CDR3 is 12 residues long. CDR1 and CDR2 (germline): DFQATT, SNEGSKA (reference sequence). Between the trimmed V and J ends, which lost 1 base and 6 bases, there was a span of 7 bases.

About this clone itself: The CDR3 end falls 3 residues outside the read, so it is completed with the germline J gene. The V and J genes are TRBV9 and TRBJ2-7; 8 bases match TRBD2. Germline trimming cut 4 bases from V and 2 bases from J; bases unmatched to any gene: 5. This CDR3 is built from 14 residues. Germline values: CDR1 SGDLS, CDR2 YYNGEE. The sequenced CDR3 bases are TGTGCCAGCAGCCCCGGGGGGGGGACCTACGAG. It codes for CASSPGGGTYE. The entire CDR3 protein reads CASSPGGGTYEQYF.

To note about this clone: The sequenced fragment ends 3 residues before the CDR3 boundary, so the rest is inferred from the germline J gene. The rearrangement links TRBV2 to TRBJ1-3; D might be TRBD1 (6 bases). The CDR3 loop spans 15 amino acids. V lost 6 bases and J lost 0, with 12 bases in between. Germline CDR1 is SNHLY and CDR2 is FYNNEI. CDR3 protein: CASSTGSNSGNTIYF. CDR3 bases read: TGTGCCAGCAGCACAGGGTCCAACTCTGGAAACACC.

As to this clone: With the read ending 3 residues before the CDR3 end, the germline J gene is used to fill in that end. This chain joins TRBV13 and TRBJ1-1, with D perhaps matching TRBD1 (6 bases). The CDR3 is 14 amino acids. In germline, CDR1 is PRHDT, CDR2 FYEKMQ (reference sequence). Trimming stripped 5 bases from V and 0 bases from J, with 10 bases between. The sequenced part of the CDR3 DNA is TGTGCCAGCAGCGCTAGGGGGTTGAACACTGAA. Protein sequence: CASSARGLNTE. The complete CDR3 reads CASSARGLNTEAFF.

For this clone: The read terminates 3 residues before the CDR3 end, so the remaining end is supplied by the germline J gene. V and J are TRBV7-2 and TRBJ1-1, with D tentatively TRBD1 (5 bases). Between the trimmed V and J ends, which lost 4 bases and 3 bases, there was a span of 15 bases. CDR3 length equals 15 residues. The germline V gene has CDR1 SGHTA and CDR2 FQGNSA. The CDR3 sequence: CASSSSGLEDTEAFF. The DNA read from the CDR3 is TGTGCCAGCAGCTCATCAGGGCTCGAGGACACTGAA.

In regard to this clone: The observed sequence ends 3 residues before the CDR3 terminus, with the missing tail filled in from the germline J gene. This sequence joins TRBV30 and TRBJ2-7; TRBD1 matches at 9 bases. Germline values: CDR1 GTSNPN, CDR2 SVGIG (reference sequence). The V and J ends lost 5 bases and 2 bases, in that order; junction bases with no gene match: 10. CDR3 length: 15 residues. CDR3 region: CAWDLTGGTTYEQYF. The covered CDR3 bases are TGTGCCTGGGATCTGACAGGGGGGACAACCTACGAG.

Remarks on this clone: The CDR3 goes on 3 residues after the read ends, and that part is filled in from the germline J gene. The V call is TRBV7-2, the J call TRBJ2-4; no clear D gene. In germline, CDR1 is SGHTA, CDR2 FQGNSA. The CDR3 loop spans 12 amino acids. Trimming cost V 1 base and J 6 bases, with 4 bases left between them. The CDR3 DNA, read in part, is TGTGCCAGCAGCTTAGACAGAAACATT. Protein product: CASSLDRNI. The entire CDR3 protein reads CASSLDRNIQYF.